This TCR beta chain originates from a study of T cells in Graves' hyperthyroidism and ophthalmopathy (dated by TCRdb to the late 2010s). Turning to the overall study: Peripheral blood samples were taken at initial diagnosis, before any treatment was given. The 100 or so discovery patients were randomly divided into training and test sets at a 7:3 ratio. The study also compared thyroid tissue and blood T-cell repertoires from roughly six Graves' hyperthyroidism patients. After sampling, hyperthyroidism patients received methimazole starting at 30 mg daily, and ophthalmopathy patients received high-dose intravenous methylprednisolone. To identify distinguishing TCR V-J signatures, a discovery cohort of about 100 patients was used, comprising some 45 with Graves' ophthalmopathy and under 60 with stable Graves' hyperthyroidism. Prospective prediction of ophthalmopathy was tested in an independent validation cohort consisting of some 18 hyperthyroidism patients and 17 patients who later progressed to ophthalmopathy. According to the paper, TCR Vbeta CDR3 sequencing was carried out on 135 peripheral blood samples, which came from some 41 ophthalmopathy, under 85 hyperthyroidism and 17 progressor patients.

The CDR3 covers 14 residues, taking in both the cysteine and the phenylalanine. Only the CDR3 DNA is retained, 42 bases long and in frame from the first base. V was cut back by 7 bases and J by 9 bases, leaving a gap of 22 bases between them. From the germline V gene (reference sequence), CDR1 is DFQATT and CDR2 is SNEGSKA. This clonotype was counted only a few times. Its antigen is unknown. No much larger clone exists at a distance of one base, and base qualities are not known. General study outcomes and caveats: In validation, the model predicted progression to ophthalmopathy with approximately 70% sensitivity and about 73% specificity, a median of about six months before onset. Blood samples also contained most of the expanded thyroid clonotypes (frequency above 0.001), which suggests that blood repertoires may reflect thyroid immune responses. Sample size was not statistically predetermined, and blinding of investigators to group allocation was not performed. In cross-validation, a model built on a 13 V-J signature told ophthalmopathy apart from stable hyperthyroidism with about 90% sensitivity and around 83% specificity, and in testing the same model reached 80%/75%.

Stable Graves' hyperthyroidism was defined as the absence of progression to ophthalmopathy over 18 months of follow-up. Hyperthyroidism patients were newly diagnosed, with disease duration under 2 months, and aged 18 to 65 years. The study excluded patients with uncontrolled infections, other autoimmune diseases, pregnancy or lactation. Diagnoses were established on the basis of clinical symptoms, serum thyroxine and TRAb, thyroid ultrasound, and orbital computed tomography. Ficoll-Paque density gradient centrifugation was used to isolate PBMCs from about 9 ml of fresh peripheral blood. Total RNA was extracted using Trizol reagent, and RNA quality was assessed on an Agilent 2100 Bioanalyzer. The TCR beta CDR3 regions were amplified from RNA transcripts. The TCR CDR3 was subjected to a first round of RT-PCR using the HTBI primer set and the Qiagen OneStep RT-PCR kit. Libraries were constructed in a second round of multiplex PCR, after which size selection and purification were performed. Libraries were sequenced paired-end with 100 bp reads on an Illumina HiSeq2000. The study's processing was this. SOAPnuke was used to process the raw data, removing reads that contained adapters or uncalled bases, had a mean Phred below 15, or lacked an exact match to the constant primer or identifier. COPE v1.2.5 was used to merge the high-quality paired reads, and each unique nucleotide sequence was defined as a clonotype. MiTCR v1.1 was used to align the clonotypes against IMGT TRBV, TRBD and TRBJ reference segments. Only V-J combinations with frequency above 0.0001, covering about 99% of repertoires, were analysed. The TCS score was defined as the ratio of F50 (clonal expansion) to E x V (chaos), calculated using BLOSUM62-based TCRdist between CDR3 peptides within each V-J. Welch's t-statistics and random forest reduced around 520 V-J features to 10 to 15, which were used in a naive Bayes classifier (R e1071). The public reads were reanalyzed by TCRdb: fastp trimming at Q25, MiXCR alignment, in-frame beta chains only. Each entry is one CDR3 protein sequence, shown with its most common DNA and genes. The V and J calls here are based on TCRdb, not the publication. The sample table holds under 250,000 distinct CDR3 sequences, of which 15% to 20% were seen once. Together, the top ten hold 50% of the sample.

This sequence uses TRBV20-1 and TRBJ2-1, with the D call perhaps TRBD1 or TRBD2, each one matching 5 bases. The TCR comes from a man between 50 and 59 years old with Graves' hyperthyroidism. The sample was blood. The CDR3 amino acid sequence is: CSDHPGTPDTEQFF. The bases are TGCAGTGATCACCCCGGGACCCCGGATACTGAGCAGTTCTTC.